The clone carrying this T cell receptor (beta chain) appeared a single time. CDR1 and CDR2 (germline): SEHNR, FQNEAQ (reference sequence). Trimming left V 5 bases short and J 0 bases short, with 8 bases between. The CDR3 has 14 amino acids. This record belongs to a study of blood T cell repertoires in COVID-19. Turning to the study itself: Sites across the United States, Italy and Spain contributed samples from acute and convalescent COVID-19. Sources were T cells, B-cell-depleted T cells, or PBMCs; the material itself was cDNA or gDNA.

Original handling: Cell counts per sample came from amplifying reference gene primers. The assay was immunoSEQ multiplex PCR, and TCRdb's table has in-frame clones only and misses some. D and trimming were read from the DNA, whereas the V and J calls and clone size are those reported in that table. The sample consists of about 150,000 clones, around four fifths of them appearing once. The specimen was peripheral blood. This chain links TRBV7-9 with TRBJ1-3; possible D gene TRBD1, 6 bases. This clonotype originated in a man between 70 and 80 years old with acute or convalescent COVID-19. In nucleotides, the CDR3 is TGTGCCAGCAGCCCAGGGGCCTCTGGAAACACCATATATTTT. Translating gives CASSPGASGNTIYF.